This record looks at one TCR beta chain sequence and its context. In its sample, this clonotype was seen many times. No cognate antigen has been identified for it. No base qualities exist here, and no much larger clone lies one base off it. The data were obtained in a study of T cells in Graves' hyperthyroidism and ophthalmopathy (dated by TCRdb to between 2019 and 2020). For the wider study: Peripheral blood samples were taken at initial diagnosis, before any treatment was given. The paper reports TCR Vbeta CDR3 sequencing of roughly 140 peripheral blood samples: around 45 ophthalmopathy, under 80 hyperthyroidism and around 17 progressor patients. TCR V-J signatures able to tell the groups apart were searched for in a discovery cohort of 100 or so patients, of whom approximately 40 had Graves' ophthalmopathy and roughly 59 had stable Graves' hyperthyroidism. Thyroid tissue and blood T-cell repertoires from six Graves' hyperthyroidism patients were also compared in the study. An independent validation cohort of around 20 hyperthyroidism patients and about 15 patients who later progressed to ophthalmopathy tested prospective prediction of ophthalmopathy. For training and testing, the roughly 100 patients in the discovery cohort were randomly divided in a 7:3 ratio. Once sampling was done, hyperthyroidism patients were given methimazole at a starting dose of 30 mg daily, whereas ophthalmopathy patients were given high-dose intravenous methylprednisolone. Results the study describes overall, beyond this receptor: In cross-validation, a model built on a 13 V-J signature told ophthalmopathy apart from stable hyperthyroidism with roughly 87% sensitivity and around 83% specificity, and in testing the same model reached 80%/75%. Sample size was not statistically predetermined, and investigators were not blinded to group allocation. In validation, progression to ophthalmopathy was predicted by the model with almost 71% sensitivity and approximately 78% specificity, a median of roughly 6.4 months before onset. Blood samples also contained most of the expanded thyroid clonotypes (frequency above 0.001), which suggests that blood repertoires may reflect thyroid immune responses.

Graves' hyperthyroidism was defined as stable when no progression to ophthalmopathy occurred over 18 months of follow-up. Hyperthyroidism patients were aged 18 to 65 years and newly diagnosed, with disease duration of less than 2 months. The study excluded patients with uncontrolled infections, other autoimmune diseases, pregnancy or lactation. Diagnoses were based on clinical symptoms, serum thyroxine and TRAb, thyroid ultrasound and orbital computed tomography. Ficoll-Paque density gradient centrifugation was used to isolate PBMCs from 8 to 10 ml of fresh peripheral blood. Total RNA was extracted with Trizol reagent, and quality was checked on an Agilent 2100 Bioanalyzer. The TCR beta CDR3 regions were amplified from the RNA transcripts. The TCR CDR3 was subjected to a first round of RT-PCR using the HTBI primer set and the Qiagen OneStep RT-PCR kit. A second multiplex PCR round built the libraries, followed by size selection and purification. Libraries were sequenced paired-end with 100 bp reads on an Illumina HiSeq2000. In the source study's methods: SOAPnuke was used to process the raw data, removing reads that contained adapters or uncalled bases, had a mean Phred below 15, or lacked an exact match to the constant primer or identifier. High-quality paired reads were merged with COPE v1.2.5, and unique nucleotide sequences were defined as clonotypes. MiTCR v1.1 was used to align clonotypes to the IMGT TRBV, TRBD and TRBJ reference segments. Only V-J combinations with frequency above 0.0001, covering about 99% of repertoires, were analysed. A TCS score was defined as the ratio of F50 (clonal expansion) to E x V (chaos), with BLOSUM62-based TCRdist applied between CDR3 peptides within each V-J. Welch's t-statistics and random forest reduced some 510 V-J features to 13, which were used in a naive Bayes classifier (R e1071). Using fastp trimming at Q25 and MiXCR clonotype assembly, TCRdb reanalyzed the public sequencing data and kept in-frame beta chains. All rows with the same CDR3 protein become a single entry with the most common DNA and genes. TCRdb, not the authors, supplied the V and J calls. Present in this sample are around 350,000 distinct CDR3 sequences, 13% of which were seen just once. The top ten clonotypes cover less than 10% of the sample.

V was cut back by 2 bases and J by 4 bases, leaving a gap of 8 bases between them. From its cysteine to its phenylalanine, the CDR3 spans 13 amino acids. The retained sequence is limited to the CDR3, 39 bases, with the frame set at the first base. The sequence was obtained from a woman aged 18-29 years with Graves' hyperthyroidism. Recombination connected TRBV12-3 or TRBV12-4 to TRBJ1-2, with TRBD1 perhaps the D gene, on 5 matching bases. The sequencing sample was made of blood. The CDR3 is CASSLQGGYGYTF. The sequence in DNA is TGTGCCAGCAGTTTACAGGGTGGCTATGGCTACACCTTC.